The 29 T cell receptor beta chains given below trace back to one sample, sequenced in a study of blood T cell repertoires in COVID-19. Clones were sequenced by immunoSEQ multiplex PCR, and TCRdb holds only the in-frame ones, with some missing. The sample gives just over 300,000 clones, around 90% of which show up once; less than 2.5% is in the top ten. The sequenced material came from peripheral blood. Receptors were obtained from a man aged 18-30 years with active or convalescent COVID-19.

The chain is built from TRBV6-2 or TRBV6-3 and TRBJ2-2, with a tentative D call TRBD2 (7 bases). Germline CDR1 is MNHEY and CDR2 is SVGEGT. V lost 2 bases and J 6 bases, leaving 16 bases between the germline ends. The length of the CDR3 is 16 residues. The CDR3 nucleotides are TGTGCCAGCAGTTACAGTGCGGGGGACACGGCCGGGGAGCTGTTTTTT. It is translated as CASSYSAGDTAGELFF.

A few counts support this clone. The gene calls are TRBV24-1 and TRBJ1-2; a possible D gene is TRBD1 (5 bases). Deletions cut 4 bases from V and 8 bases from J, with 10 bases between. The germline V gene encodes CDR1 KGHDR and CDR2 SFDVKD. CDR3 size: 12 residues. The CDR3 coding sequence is TGTGCCACCAGTGAAGGGGCCCGCGGCTACACCTTC. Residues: CATSEGARGYTF.

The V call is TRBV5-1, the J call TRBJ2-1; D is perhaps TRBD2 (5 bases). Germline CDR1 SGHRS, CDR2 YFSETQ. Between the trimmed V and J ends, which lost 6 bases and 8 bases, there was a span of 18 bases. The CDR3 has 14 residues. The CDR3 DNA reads TGCGCCAGCATCCCACGGGATAGCGTGGATGAGCAGTTCTTC. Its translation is CASIPRDSVDEQFF.

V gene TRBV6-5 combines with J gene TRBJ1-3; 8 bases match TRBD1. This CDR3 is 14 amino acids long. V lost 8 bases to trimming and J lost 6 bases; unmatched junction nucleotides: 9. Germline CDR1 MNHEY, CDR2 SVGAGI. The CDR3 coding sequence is TGTGCCAGCTCGAAGCGGGACAGGTCAAACACCATATATTTT. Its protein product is CASSKRDRSNTIYF.

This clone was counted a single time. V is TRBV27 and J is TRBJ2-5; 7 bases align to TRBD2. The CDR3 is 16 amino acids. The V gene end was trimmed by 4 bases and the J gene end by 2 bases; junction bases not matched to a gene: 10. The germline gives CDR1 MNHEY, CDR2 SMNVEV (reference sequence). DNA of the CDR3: TGTGCCAGCAGTTCCTTCACCCGCGGGGGTCAAGAGACCCAGTACTTC. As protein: CASSSFTRGGQETQYF.

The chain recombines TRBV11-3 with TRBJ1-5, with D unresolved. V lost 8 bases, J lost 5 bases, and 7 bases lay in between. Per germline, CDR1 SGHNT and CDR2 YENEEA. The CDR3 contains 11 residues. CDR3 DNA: TGTGCCAGCGGCGGCGATCAGCCCCAGCATTTT. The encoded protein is CASGGDQPQHF.

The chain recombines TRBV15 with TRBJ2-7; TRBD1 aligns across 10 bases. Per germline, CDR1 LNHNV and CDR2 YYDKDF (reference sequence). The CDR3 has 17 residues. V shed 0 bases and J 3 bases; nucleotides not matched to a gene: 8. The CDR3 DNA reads TGTGCCACCAGCAGAGATCTGGGACAGGGGCCAAACTACGAGCAGTACTTC. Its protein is CATSRDLGQGPNYEQYF. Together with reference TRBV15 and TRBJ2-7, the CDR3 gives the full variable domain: DAMVIQNPRYQVTQFGKPVTLSCSQTLNHNVMYWYQQKSSQAPKLLFHYYDKDFNNEADTPDNFQSRRPNTSFCFLDIRSPGLGDTAMYLCATSRDLGQGPNYEQYFGPGTRLTVT.

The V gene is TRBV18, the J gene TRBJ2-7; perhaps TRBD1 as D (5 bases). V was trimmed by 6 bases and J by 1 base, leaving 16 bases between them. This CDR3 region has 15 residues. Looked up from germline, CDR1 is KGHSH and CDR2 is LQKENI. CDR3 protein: CASSMTQGGSYEQYF. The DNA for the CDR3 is TGTGCCAGCTCTATGACTCAGGGTGGGTCCTACGAGCAGTACTTC.

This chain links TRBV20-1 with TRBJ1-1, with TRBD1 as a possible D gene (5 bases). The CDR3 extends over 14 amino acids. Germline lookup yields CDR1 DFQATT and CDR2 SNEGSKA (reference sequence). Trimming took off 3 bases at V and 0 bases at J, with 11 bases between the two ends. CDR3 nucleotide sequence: TGCAGTGCTAGTCAGGGTAACATGAACACTGAAGCTTTCTTT. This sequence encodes CSASQGNMNTEAFF.

The CDR3 nucleotides read TGTGCCAGCAGCAAAACACCGGGACAGAGCGTTGAGCAGTACTTC. Encoded protein: CASSKTPGQSVEQYF. The V call is TRBV5-4, the J call TRBJ2-7; 7 bases are shared with TRBD1. The CDR3 runs 15 residues. Germline CDR1 is SGHNT and CDR2 is YYREEE (reference sequence). V lost 4 bases, J lost 7 bases, and 14 bases stayed unmatched. Filled out from reference TRBV5-4 and TRBJ2-7, the complete variable domain reads ETGVTQSPTHLIKTRGQQVTLRCSSQSGHNTVSWYQQALGQGPQFIFQYYREEENGRGNFPPRFSGLQFPNYSSELNVNALELDDSALYLCASSKTPGQSVEQYFGPGTRLTVT.

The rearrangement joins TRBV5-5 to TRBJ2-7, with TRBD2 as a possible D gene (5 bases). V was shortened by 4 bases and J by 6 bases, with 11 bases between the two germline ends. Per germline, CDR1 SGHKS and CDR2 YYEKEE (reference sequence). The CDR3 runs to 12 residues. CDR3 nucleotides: TGTGCCAGCAGCCCCCCCGGAGGCGAGCAGTACTTC. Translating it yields CASSPPGGEQYF. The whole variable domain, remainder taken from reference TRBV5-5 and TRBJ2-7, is DAGVTQSPTHLIKTRGQQVTLRCSPISGHKSVSWYQQVLGQGPQFIFQYYEKEERGRGNFPDRFSARQFPNYSSELNVNALLLGDSALYLCASSPPGGEQYFGPGTRLTVT.

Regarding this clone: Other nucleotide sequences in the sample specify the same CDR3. The CDR3 DNA is TGTGCCAGCAGTTTCGGGGGGTCCTACGAGCAGTACTTC. Translating gives CASSFGGSYEQYF. V and J are TRBV27 and TRBJ2-7; 7 nucleotides agree with TRBD2. Germline assignment: CDR1 MNHEY and CDR2 SMNVEV (reference sequence). The CDR3 is 13 amino acids. Trimming at V came to 3 bases and at J to 1 base, leaving 0 bases not matched to a gene.

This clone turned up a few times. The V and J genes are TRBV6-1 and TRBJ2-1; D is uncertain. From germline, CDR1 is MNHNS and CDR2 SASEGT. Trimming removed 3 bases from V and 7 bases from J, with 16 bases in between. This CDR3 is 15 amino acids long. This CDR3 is CASSELEPTGNEQFF. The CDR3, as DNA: TGTGCCAGCAGTGAGCTAGAACCTACGGGTAATGAGCAGTTCTTC.

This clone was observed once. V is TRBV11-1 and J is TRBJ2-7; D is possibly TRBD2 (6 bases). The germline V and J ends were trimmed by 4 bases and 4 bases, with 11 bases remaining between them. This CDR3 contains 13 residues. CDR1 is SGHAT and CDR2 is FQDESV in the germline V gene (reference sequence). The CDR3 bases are TGTGCCAGCAGCTGGAATAGCGGATACGAGCAGTACTTC. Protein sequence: CASSWNSGYEQYF. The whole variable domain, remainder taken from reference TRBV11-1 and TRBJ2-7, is EAEVAQSPRYKITEKSQAVAFWCDPISGHATLYWYRQILGQGPELLVQFQDESVVDDSQLPKDRFSAERLKGVDSTLKIQPAELGDSAMYLCASSWNSGYEQYFGPGTRLTVT.

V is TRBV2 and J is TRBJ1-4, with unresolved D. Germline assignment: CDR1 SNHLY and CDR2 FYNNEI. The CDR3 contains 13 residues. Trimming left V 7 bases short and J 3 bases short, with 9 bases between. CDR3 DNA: TGTGCCAGCAACCGCGAGCCTAATGAAAAACTGTTTTTT. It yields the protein CASNREPNEKLFF.

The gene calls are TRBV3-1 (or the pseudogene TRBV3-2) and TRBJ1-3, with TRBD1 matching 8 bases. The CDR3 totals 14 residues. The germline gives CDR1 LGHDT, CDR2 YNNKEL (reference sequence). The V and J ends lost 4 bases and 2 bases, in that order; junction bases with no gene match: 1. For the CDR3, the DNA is TGTGCCAGCAGCCTACAGGGGGCTGGAAACACCATATATTTT. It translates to CASSLQGAGNTIYF.

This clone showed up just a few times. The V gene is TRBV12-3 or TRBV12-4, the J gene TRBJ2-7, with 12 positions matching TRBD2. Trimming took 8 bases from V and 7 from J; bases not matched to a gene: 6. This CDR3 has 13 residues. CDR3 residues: CASRLAGALEQYF. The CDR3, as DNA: TGTGCCAGCCGACTAGCGGGGGCCTTGGAGCAGTACTTC.

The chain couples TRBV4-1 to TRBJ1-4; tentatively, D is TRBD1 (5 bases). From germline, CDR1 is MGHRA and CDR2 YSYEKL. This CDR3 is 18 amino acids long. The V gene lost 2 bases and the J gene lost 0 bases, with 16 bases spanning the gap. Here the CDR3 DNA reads TGCGCCAGCAGCCAACAGGGCACATTAGTTGCAACTAATGAAAAACTGTTTTTT. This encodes CASSQQGTLVATNEKLFF.

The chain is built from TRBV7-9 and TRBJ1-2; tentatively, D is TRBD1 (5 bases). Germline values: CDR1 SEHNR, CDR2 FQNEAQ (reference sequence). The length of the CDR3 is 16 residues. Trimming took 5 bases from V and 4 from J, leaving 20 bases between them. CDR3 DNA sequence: TGTGCCAGCAGCCCCCGCGGGGGGACGTACACCTATGGCTACACCTTC. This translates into CASSPRGGTYTYGYTF.

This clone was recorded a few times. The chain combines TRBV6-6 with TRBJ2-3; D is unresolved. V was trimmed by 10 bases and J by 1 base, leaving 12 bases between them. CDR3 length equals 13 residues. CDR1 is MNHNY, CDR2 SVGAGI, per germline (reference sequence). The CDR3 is CATDPEGTDTQYF. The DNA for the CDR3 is TGTGCCACCGACCCTGAGGGCACAGATACGCAGTATTTT.

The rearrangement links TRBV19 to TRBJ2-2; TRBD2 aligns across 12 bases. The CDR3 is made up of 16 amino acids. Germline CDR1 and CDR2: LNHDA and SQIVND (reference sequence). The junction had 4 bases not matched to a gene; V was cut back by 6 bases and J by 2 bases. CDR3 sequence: CASSQLAGGNTGELFF. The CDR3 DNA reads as TGTGCCAGTAGCCAACTAGCGGGGGGAAACACCGGGGAGCTGTTTTTT.

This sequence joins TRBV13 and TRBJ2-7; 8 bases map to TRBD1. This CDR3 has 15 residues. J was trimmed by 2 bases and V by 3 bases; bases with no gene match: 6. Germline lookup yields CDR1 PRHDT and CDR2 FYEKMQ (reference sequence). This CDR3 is CASSFTGQVTYEQYF. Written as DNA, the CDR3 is TGTGCCAGCAGCTTCACGGGACAGGTGACCTACGAGCAGTACTTC.

CDR3 amino acids: CASSLDRLPDGYTF. CDR3 in DNA: TGTGCCAGCAGCTTAGACAGGCTCCCCGATGGCTACACCTTC. V and J are TRBV7-9 and TRBJ1-2, with D tentatively TRBD1 (5 bases). This CDR3 region has 14 residues. In germline, CDR1 is SEHNR, CDR2 FQNEAQ (reference sequence). Trimming removed 1 base at V and 6 bases at J, with 12 bases between.

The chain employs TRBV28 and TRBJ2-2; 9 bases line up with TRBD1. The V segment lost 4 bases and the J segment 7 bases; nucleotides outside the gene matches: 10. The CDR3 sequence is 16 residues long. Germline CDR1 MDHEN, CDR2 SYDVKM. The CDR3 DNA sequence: TGTGCCAGCAGTTCTCCCGGGACAGGGCAGCACGGGGAGCTGTTTTTT. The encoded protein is CASSSPGTGQHGELFF.

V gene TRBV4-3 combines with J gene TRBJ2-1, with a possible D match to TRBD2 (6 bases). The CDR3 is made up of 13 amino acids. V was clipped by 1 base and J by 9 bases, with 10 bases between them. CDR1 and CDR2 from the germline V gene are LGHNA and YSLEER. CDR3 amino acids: CASSQGAGGEQFF. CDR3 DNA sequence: TGCGCCAGCAGCCAAGGGGCCGGGGGTGAGCAGTTCTTC.

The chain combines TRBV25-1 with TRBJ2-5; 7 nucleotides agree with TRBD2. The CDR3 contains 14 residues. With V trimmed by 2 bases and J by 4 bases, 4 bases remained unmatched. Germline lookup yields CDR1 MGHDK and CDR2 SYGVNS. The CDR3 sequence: CASSEREGRETQYF. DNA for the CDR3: TGTGCCAGCAGTGAAAGGGAGGGGCGAGAGACCCAGTACTTC.

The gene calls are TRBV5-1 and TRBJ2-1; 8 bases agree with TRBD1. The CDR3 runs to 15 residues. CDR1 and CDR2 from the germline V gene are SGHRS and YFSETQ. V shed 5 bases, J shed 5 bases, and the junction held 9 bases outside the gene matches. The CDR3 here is CASRAGTGPNNEQFF. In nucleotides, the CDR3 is TGCGCCAGCAGAGCCGGGACAGGCCCCAACAATGAGCAGTTCTTC. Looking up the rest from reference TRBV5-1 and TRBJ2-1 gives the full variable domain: KAGVTQTPRYLIKTRGQQVTLSCSPISGHRSVSWYQQTPGQGLQFLFEYFSETQRNKGNFPGRFSGRQFSNSRSEMNVSTLELGDSALYLCASRAGTGPNNEQFFGPGTRLTVL.

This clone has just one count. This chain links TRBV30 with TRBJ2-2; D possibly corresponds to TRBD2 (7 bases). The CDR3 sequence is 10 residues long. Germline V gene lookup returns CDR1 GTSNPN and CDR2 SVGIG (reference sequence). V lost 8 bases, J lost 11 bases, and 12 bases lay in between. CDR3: CARGGGELFF. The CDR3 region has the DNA TGTGCCAGAGGGGGGGGTGAGCTGTTTTTT.

CDR3 DNA: TGTGCCAGCAGCCATCCAGAGGGGGACGAAGGTGAAGCTTTCTTT. Its protein is CASSHPEGDEGEAFF. The J gene is TRBJ1-1, the V gene TRBV21-1; the table's D call, TRBD1, was not checked against the DNA. TRBV21-1 is marked as a pseudogene. This CDR3 contains 15 residues.